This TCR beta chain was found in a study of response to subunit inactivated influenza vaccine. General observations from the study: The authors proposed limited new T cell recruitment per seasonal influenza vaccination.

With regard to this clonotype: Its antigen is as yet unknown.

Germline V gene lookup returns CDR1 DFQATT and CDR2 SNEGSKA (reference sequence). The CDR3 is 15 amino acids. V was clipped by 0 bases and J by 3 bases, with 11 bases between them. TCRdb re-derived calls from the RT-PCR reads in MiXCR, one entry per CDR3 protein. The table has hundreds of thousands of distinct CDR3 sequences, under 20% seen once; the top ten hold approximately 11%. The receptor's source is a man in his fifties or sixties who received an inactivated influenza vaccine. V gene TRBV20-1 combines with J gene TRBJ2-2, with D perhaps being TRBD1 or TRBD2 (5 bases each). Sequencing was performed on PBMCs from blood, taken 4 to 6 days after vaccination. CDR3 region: CSAREGTIYTGELFF. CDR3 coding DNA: TGCAGTGCTAGAGAGGGGACCATCTACACCGGGGAGCTGTTTTTT.